The 9 T cell receptor beta chains below were found in one sample sequenced in a study of CD8 T cells in ankylosing spondylitis. The study's findings and limits: Blood of patients with ankylosing spondylitis appeared to be characterized by a TCR beta motif of eight highly homologous variants.

Their cognate antigens are unknown. TCRdb reprocessed the 5' RACE reads via MiXCR and lists one record per CDR3 protein. Of about 750,000 distinct CDR3 sequences in the sample, about 20% were seen once. The specimen sequenced was blood, either unsorted or a sorted T cell fraction (not recorded which). These receptors came from a male donor with ankylosing spondylitis.

The V gene is TRBV20-1, the J gene TRBJ1-1; tentative D call: TRBD1 (6 bases). Germline lookup yields CDR1 DFQATT and CDR2 SNEGSKA (reference sequence). V gave up 5 bases and J gave up 1 base, with 14 bases separating them. The CDR3 is made up of 14 amino acids. CDR3 residues: CSADTGFGNTEAFF. CDR3 coding DNA: TGCAGTGCTGATACAGGGTTTGGGAACACTGAAGCTTTCTTT.

The chain joins TRBV15 to TRBJ2-1; 14 bases line up with TRBD2. The CDR3 extends over 15 amino acids. Germline V gene sequence: CDR1 LNHNV, CDR2 YYDKDF (reference sequence). V lost 3 bases and J lost 9; bases outside the gene matches: 4. For the CDR3, the DNA is TGTGCCACCAGCAGGGGACTAGCGGGGGATGGTGAGCAGTTCTTC. This sequence encodes CATSRGLAGDGEQFF.

The gene calls are TRBV30 and TRBJ2-1; 10 bases fit TRBD2. This CDR3 spans 16 amino acids. Germline CDR1 reads GTSNPN; CDR2 reads SVGIG (reference sequence). Germline trimming cut 0 bases from V and 11 bases from J; bases unmatched to any gene: 13. The CDR3 spells CAWSVPVAGGRNQQFF. For the CDR3, the DNA is TGTGCCTGGAGTGTACCGGTAGCGGGAGGCCGGAATCAGCAGTTCTTC.

CDR3 sequence (DNA): TGCGCCAGCAGCCACCCAGACTTAGGGACCAATGAGCAGTTCTTC. It translates to CASSHPDLGTNEQFF. This sequence joins TRBV4-1 and TRBJ2-1; D is tentatively TRBD1 or TRBD2 (5 bases each). The CDR3 covers 15 residues. Trimming left V 3 bases short and J 6 bases short, with 15 bases between. CDR1 and CDR2 (germline): MGHRA, YSYEKL.

This clonotype was observed a few times. The V gene is TRBV28, the J gene TRBJ2-5; 11 bases fit TRBD1. V was pared by 5 bases and J by 5 bases, with 4 bases of the junction left unmatched. This CDR3 is 14 amino acids long. CDR1 MDHEN and CDR2 SYDVKM come from the germline V gene. The DNA of the CDR3 is TGTGCCAGCAGTCGGACAGGGGGCGTTGAGACCCAGTACTTC. This gives the protein CASSRTGGVETQYF.

The V call is TRBV20-1, the J call TRBJ2-3, with TRBD1 as a possible D gene (6 bases). From germline, CDR1 is DFQATT and CDR2 SNEGSKA (reference sequence). The CDR3 extends over 13 amino acids. Trimming removed 4 bases at V and 1 base at J, with 9 bases between. CDR3 in amino acids: CSAKQGGTDTQYF. The CDR3 region has the DNA TGCAGTGCTAAACAGGGTGGCACAGATACGCAGTATTTT.

This clonotype was seen a handful of times. The rearrangement links TRBV28 to TRBJ2-7, with 7 nucleotides matching TRBD1. CDR3 length: 13 residues. V shed 9 bases and J 3 bases; nucleotides not matched to a gene: 8. From germline, CDR1 is MDHEN and CDR2 SYDVKM. CDR3 sequence reads: CASKPGQNYEQYF. The CDR3 nucleotides read TGTGCCAGTAAACCGGGACAGAACTACGAGCAGTACTTC.

This clonotype was picked up many times. The chain joins TRBV20-1 to TRBJ1-2, with TRBD1 identical over 10 bases. Germline CDR1 and CDR2: DFQATT and SNEGSKA (reference sequence). The CDR3 contains 13 residues. V was clipped by 2 bases and J by 7 bases; unmatched bases: 4. In DNA, the CDR3 is TGCAGTGCTAGAAGACAGGGGGCGGGTGGCTACACCTTC. Encoded protein: CSARRQGAGGYTF.

V usage is TRBV24-1 and J usage is TRBJ2-3; tentative D call: TRBD2 (6 bases). CDR1 is KGHDR and CDR2 is SFDVKD in the germline V gene. The germline V and J ends were trimmed by 2 bases and 7 bases, with 12 bases remaining between them. The CDR3 is 14 amino acids. The CDR3 protein is CATSDSGTLHTQYF. The CDR3 coding sequence is TGTGCCACCAGTGATTCCGGGACTCTCCATACGCAGTATTTT.